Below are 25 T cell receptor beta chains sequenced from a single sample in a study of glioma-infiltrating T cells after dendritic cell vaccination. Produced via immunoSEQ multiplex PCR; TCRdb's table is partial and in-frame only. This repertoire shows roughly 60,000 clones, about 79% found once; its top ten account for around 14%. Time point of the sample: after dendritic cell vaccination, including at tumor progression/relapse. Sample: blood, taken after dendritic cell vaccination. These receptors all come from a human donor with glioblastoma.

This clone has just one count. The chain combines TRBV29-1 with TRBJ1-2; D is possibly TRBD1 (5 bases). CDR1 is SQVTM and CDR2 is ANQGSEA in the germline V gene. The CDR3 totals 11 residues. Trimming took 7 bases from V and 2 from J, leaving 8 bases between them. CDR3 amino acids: CSDGGNYGYTF. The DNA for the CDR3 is TGCAGCGACGGGGGGAACTATGGCTACACCTTC.

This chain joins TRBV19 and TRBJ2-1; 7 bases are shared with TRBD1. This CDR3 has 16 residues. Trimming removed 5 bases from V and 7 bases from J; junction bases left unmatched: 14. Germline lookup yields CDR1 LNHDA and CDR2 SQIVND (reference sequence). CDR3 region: CASSPKQGILENEQFF. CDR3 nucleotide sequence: TGTGCCAGTAGTCCAAAACAGGGGATCCTAGAAAATGAGCAGTTCTTC.

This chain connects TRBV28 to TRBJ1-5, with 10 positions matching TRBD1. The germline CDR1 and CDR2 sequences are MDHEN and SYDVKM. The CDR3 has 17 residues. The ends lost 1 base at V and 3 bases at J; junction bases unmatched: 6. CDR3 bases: TGTGCCAGCAGTTTATATAGGGACAGGGGACTCAATCAGCCCCAGCATTTT. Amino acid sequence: CASSLYRDRGLNQPQHF.

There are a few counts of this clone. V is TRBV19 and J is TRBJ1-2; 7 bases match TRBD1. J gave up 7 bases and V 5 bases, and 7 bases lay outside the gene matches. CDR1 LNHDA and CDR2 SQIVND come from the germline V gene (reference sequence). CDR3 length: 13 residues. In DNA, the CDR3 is TGTGCCAGTAGTTACAGGGGTTCATCTGGCTACACCTTC. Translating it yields CASSYRGSSGYTF.

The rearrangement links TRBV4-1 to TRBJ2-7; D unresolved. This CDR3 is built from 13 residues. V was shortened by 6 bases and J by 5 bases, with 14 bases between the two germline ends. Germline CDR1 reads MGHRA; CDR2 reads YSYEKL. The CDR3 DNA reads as TGCGCCAGCAGTCCGTCAGGCTTTCACGAGCAGTACTTC. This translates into CASSPSGFHEQYF.

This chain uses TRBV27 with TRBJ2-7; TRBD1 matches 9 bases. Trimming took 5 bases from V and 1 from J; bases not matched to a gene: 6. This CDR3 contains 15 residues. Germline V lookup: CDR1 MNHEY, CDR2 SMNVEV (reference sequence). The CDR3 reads CASSKTGQGSYEQYF. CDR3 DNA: TGTGCCAGCAGTAAAACGGGACAGGGATCCTACGAGCAGTACTTC.

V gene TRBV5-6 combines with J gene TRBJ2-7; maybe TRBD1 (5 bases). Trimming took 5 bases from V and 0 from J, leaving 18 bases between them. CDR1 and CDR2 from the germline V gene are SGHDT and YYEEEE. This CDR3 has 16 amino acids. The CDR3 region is CASRIIGDQSSYEQYF. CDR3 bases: TGTGCCAGCAGGATCATAGGGGATCAGAGCTCCTACGAGCAGTACTTC.

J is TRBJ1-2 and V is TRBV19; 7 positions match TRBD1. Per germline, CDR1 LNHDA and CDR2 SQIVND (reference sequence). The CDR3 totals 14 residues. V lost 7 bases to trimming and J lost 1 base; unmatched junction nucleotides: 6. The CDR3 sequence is CASTLGTDNYGYTF. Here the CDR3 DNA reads TGTGCCAGTACCCTCGGGACAGATAACTATGGCTACACCTTC.

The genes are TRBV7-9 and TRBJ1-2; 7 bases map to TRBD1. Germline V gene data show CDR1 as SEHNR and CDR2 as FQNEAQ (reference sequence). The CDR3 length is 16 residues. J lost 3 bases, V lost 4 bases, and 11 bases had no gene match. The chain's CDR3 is CASSSSTGQEYYGYTF. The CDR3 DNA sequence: TGTGCCAGCAGCTCTTCCACTGGACAGGAATACTATGGCTACACCTTC. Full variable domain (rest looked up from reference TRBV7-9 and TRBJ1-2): DTGVSQNPRHKITKRGQNVTFRCDPISEHNRLYWYRQTLGQGPEFLTYFQNEAQLEKSRLLSDRFSAERPKGSFSTLEIQRTEQGDSAMYLCASSSSTGQEYYGYTFGSGTRLTVV.

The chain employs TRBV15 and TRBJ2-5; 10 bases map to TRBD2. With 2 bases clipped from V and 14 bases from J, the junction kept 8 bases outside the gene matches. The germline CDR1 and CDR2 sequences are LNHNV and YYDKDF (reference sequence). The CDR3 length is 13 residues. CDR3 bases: TGTGCCACCAGCAGAACCTCAAGCGGGGGGGCCTACTTC. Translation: CATSRTSSGGAYF.

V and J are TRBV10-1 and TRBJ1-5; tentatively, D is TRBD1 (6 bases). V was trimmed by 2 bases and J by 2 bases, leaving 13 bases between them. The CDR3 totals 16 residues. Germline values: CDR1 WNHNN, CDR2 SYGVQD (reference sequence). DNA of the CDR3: TGCGCCAGCAGTGAGGAGGTACAGGGTGGCAATCAGCCCCAGCATTTT. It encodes CASSEEVQGGNQPQHF.

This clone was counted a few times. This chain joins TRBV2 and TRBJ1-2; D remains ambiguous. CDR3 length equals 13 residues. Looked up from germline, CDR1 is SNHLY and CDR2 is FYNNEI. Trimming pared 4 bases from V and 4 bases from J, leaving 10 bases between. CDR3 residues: CASSGEISYGYTF. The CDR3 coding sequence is TGTGCCAGCAGTGGCGAGATAAGCTATGGCTACACCTTC. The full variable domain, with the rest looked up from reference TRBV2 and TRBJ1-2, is EPEVTQTPSHQVTQMGQEVILRCVPISNHLYFYWYRQILGQKVEFLVSFYNNEISEKSEIFDDQFSVERPDGSNFTLKIRSTKLEDSAMYFCASSGEISYGYTFGSGTRLTVV.

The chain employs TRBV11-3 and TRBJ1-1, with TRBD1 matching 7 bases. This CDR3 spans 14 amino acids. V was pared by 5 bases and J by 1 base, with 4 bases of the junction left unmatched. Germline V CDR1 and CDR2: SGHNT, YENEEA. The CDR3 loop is CASSQGTENTEAFF. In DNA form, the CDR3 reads TGTGCCAGCAGCCAAGGGACAGAGAACACTGAAGCTTTCTTT.

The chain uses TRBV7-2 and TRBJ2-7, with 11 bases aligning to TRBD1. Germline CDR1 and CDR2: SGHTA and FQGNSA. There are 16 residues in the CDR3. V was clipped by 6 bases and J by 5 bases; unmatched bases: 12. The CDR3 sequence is CASRDPRTGGADEQYF. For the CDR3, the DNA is TGTGCCAGCAGAGATCCTAGGACAGGGGGCGCGGACGAGCAGTACTTC. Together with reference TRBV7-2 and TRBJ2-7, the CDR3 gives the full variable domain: GAGVSQSPSNKVTEKGKDVELRCDPISGHTALYWYRQSLGQGLEFLIYFQGNSAPDKSGLPSDRFSAERTGGSVSTLTIQRTQQEDSAVYLCASRDPRTGGADEQYFGPGTRLTVT.

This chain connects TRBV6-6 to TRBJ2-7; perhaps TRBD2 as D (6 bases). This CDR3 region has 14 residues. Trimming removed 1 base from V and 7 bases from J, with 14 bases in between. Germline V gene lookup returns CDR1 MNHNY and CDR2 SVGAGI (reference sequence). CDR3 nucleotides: TGTGCCAGCAGTTACTTCGGAGGGCTCGGGGAGCAGTACTTC. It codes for CASSYFGGLGEQYF.

CDR3 sequence: CASSPRGGAEAKNIQYF. The CDR3 DNA reads TGTGCCAGCAGCCCGAGGGGGGGCGCGGAAGCCAAAAACATTCAGTACTTC. The V and J genes are TRBV5-4 and TRBJ2-4, with TRBD2 as a possible D gene (7 bases). This CDR3 has 17 residues. The germline gives CDR1 SGHNT, CDR2 YYREEE (reference sequence). The V end lost 4 bases, the J end lost 0 bases, and 17 bases lay between the germline ends. Full variable domain (rest looked up from reference TRBV5-4 and TRBJ2-4): ETGVTQSPTHLIKTRGQQVTLRCSSQSGHNTVSWYQQALGQGPQFIFQYYREEENGRGNFPPRFSGLQFPNYSSELNVNALELDDSALYLCASSPRGGAEAKNIQYFGAGTRLSVL.

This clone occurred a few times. The CDR3 sequence is CAISERRTEGEKLFF. CDR3 in DNA: TGTGCCATCAGTGAGAGGAGGACAGAGGGAGAAAAACTGTTTTTT. This chain links TRBV10-3 with TRBJ1-4; the D gene is possibly TRBD1 (6 bases). Germline assignment: CDR1 ENHRY and CDR2 SYGVKD. V shed 2 bases and J shed 8 bases, with 15 bases lying between them. This CDR3 is built from 15 residues.

The CDR3 DNA is TGTGCCTGGAGTCCAGGCTCTGAAGCTTTCTTT. This encodes CAWSPGSEAFF. V usage is TRBV30 and J usage is TRBJ1-1; D is unresolved. The germline CDR1 and CDR2 sequences are GTSNPN and SVGIG (reference sequence). The CDR3 length is 11 residues. With 2 bases removed from V and 6 bases from J, the gap between germline ends came to 7 bases.

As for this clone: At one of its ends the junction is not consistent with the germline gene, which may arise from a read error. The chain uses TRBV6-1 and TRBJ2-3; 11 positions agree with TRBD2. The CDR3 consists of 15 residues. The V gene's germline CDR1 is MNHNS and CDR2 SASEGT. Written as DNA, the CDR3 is TGTGCCAGCGAAAACCTAGCGGGGGGCACGGATACGCAGTATTTT. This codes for CASENLAGGTDTQYF.

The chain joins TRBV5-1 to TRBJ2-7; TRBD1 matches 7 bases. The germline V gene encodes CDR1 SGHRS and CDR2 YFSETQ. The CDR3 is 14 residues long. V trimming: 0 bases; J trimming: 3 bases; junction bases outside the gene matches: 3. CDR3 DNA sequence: TGCGCCAGCAGCTTGGAACAGGGGTACTACGAGCAGTACTTC. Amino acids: CASSLEQGYYEQYF.

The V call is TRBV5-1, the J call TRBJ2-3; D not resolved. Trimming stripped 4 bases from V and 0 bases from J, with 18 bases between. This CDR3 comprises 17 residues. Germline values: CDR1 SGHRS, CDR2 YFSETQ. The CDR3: CASSVAHRGISTDTQYF. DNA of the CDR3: TGCGCCAGCAGCGTAGCCCATCGCGGCATAAGCACAGATACGCAGTATTTT.

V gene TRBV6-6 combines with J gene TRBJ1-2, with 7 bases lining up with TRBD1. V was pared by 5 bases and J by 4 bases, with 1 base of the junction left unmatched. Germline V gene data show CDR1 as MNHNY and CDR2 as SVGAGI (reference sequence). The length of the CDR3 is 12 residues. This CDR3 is CASSRTGYGYTF. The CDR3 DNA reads TGTGCCAGCAGTCGGACAGGCTATGGCTACACCTTC.

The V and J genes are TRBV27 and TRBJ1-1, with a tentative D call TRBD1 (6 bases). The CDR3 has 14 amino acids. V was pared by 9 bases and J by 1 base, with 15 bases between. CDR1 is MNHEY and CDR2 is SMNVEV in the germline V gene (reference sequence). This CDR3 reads CASPGTPENTEAFF. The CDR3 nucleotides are TGTGCCAGTCCCGGGACACCGGAGAACACTGAAGCTTTCTTT.

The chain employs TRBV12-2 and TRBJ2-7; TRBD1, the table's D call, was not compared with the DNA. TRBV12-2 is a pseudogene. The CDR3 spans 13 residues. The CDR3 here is CASRPGQSYEQYF. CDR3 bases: TGTGCAAGTCGCCCGGGACAGAGTTACGAGCAGTACTTC.

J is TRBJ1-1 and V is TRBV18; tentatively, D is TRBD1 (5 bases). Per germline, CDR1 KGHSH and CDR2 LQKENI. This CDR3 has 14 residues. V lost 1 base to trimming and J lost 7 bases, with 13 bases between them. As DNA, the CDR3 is TGTGCCAGCTCACCACTCGGGCCGGGGGGTGAAGCTTTCTTT. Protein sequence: CASSPLGPGGEAFF. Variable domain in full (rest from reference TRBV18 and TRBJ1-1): NAGVMQNPRHLVRRRGQEARLRCSPMKGHSHVYWYRQLPEEGLKFMVYLQKENIIDESGMPKERFSAEFPKEGPSILRIQQVVRGDSAAYFCASSPLGPGGEAFFGQGTRLTVV.